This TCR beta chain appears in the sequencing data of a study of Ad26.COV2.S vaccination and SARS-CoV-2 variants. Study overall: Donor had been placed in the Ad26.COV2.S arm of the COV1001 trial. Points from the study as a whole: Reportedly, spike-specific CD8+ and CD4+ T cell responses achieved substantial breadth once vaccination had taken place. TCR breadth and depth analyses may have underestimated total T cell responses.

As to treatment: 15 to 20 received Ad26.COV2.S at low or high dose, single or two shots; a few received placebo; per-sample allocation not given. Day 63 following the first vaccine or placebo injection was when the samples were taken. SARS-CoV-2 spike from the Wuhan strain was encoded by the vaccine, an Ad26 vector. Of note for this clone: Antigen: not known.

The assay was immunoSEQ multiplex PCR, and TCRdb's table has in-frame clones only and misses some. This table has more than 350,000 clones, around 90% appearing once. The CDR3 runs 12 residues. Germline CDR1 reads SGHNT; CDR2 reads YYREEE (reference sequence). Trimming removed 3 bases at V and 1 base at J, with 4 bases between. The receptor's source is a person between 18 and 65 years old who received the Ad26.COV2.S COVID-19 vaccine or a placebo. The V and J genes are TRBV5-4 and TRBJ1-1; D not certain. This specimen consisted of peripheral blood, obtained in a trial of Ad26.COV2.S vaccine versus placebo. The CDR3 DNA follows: TGTGCCAGCAGCTGGGCGAACACTGAAGCTTTCTTT. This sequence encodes CASSWANTEAFF.